This TCR beta chain derives from a study of cytomegalovirus exposure and HLA in healthy donors. Broader study findings: Excluded: some indistinguishable V segments such as TRBV6-2 and TRBV6-3.

The PCR was carried out with 60 Vbeta primers and 13 Jbeta primers. Profiled with immunoSEQ multiplex PCR; TCRdb holds only in-frame clones, not every one. This table holds approximately 150,000 clones, about 85% found once. Trimming took 5 bases from V and 10 from J, leaving 19 bases between them. This CDR3 spans 15 amino acids. Germline loops: CDR1 SGHKS, CDR2 YYEKEE (reference sequence). On this clone: As yet, its antigen is unknown.

The origin of this receptor is a boy aged 2 to 10 in good health and CMV-seronegative. Sequences were obtained from PBMCs. This chain connects TRBV5-5 to TRBJ1-6; D is possibly TRBD1 (6 bases). The CDR3 nucleotides read TGTGCCAGCAGGCGAAATCCCGGGACACAATCACCCCTCCACTTT. Residues: CASRRNPGTQSPLHF.